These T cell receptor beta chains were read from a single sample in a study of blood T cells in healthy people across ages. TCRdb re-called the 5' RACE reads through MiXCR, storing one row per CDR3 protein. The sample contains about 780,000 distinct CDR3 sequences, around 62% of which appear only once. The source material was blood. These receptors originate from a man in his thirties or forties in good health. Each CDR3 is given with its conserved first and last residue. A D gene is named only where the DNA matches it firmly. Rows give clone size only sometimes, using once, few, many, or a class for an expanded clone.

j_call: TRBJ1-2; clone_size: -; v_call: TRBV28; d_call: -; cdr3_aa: CASSSGAKANYGYTF; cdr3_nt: TGTGCCAGCAGTTCCGGGGCGAAAGCTAACTATGGCTACACCTTC
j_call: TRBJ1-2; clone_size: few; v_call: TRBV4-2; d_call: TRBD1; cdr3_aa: CASSPRGDRVNGYTF; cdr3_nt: TGTGCCAGCAGCCCCCGGGGGGACAGGGTTAATGGCTACACCTTC
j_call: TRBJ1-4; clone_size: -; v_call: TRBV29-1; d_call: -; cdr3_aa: CSVDTGGTEKLFF; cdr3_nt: TGCAGCGTTGATACCGGGGGCACGGAAAAACTGTTTTTT
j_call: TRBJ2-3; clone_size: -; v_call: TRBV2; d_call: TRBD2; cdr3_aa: CASILTSGATDTQYF; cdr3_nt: TGTGCCAGCATCCTGACTAGCGGGGCCACAGATACGCAGTATTTT
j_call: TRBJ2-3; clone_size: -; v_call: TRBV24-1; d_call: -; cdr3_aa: CATSKTGEYTDTQYF; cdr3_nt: TGTGCCACCAGTAAGACGGGGGAGTACACAGATACGCAGTATTTT
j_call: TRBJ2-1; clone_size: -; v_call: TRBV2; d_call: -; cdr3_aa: CASRDVTFNANEQFF; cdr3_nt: TGTGCCAGCAGAGACGTAACGTTTAATGCCAATGAGCAGTTCTTC
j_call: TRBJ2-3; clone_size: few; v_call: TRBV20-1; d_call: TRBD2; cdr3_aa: CSARGGGGTQYF; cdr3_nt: TGCAGTGCTAGGGGCGGGGGAGGTACGCAGTATTTT
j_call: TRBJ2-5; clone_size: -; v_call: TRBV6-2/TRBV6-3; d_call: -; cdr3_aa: CASGLTRMVETQYF; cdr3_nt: TGTGCCAGCGGACTTACTAGGATGGTAGAGACCCAGTACTTC
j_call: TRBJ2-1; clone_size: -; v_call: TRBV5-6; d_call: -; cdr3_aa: CASSPIGSASSYNEQFF; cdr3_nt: TGTGCCAGCAGCCCGATAGGGTCGGCGAGCTCCTACAATGAGCAGTTCTTC
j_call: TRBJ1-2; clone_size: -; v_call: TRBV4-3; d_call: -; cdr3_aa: CASSQNGAGDGYTF; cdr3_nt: TGCGCCAGCAGCCAAAACGGGGCGGGAGATGGCTACACCTTC